The T cell receptor beta chain described here comes from a study of T-cell reconstitution after alpha-beta-depleted transplantation in children. Broader study findings: T cells produced anew were the main source of T-cell counts and diversity one year after transplant. Several hundred expanded graft clones reportedly supplied alpha-beta T cells about two months after transplant.

Germline loops: CDR1 SQVTM, CDR2 ANQGSEA. This CDR3 region has 12 residues. With 2 bases removed from V and 5 bases from J, the gap between germline ends came to 9 bases. The TCRbeta library incorporated unique molecular identifiers. TCRdb reanalysed the PCR reads using MiXCR and keeps one entry per CDR3 protein. There are about 6,100 distinct CDR3 sequences in the sample; roughly 16% occur only once, and around 12% lies in the top ten. This clonotype is medium-sized (0.01 to 0.1%) within its sample. Its antigen is currently unknown. This sequence joins TRBV29-1 and TRBJ2-5; no clear D. The sequence derives from a male patient younger than 18 who had a stem cell transplant for acute myeloid leukemia, so the T cells may come from the graft donor. The source was PBMCs, mostly from graft donor cells, collected 60 days after TCRalphabeta/CD19-depleted stem cell transplant. The CDR3 region has the DNA TGCAGCGTTGAACGTAGCCCCGAGACCCAGTACTTC. The encoded protein is CSVERSPETQYF.